A single sample is the source of the 4 T cell receptor beta chains below, sequenced in a study of blood T cell repertoires in COVID-19. Using immunoSEQ multiplex PCR, the repertoire was profiled, and TCRdb retains in-frame clones only, with some absent. The table shows some 73,000 clones, with more than 80% occurring only once. Sequenced: peripheral blood. The origin of the receptors is a human donor in a cohort sampled during active COVID-19.

The chain combines TRBV24-1 with TRBJ2-3, with a weak D call TRBD2 (7 bases). CDR1 and CDR2 (germline): KGHDR, SFDVKD. V dropped 4 bases and J dropped 1 base, with 20 bases sitting between them. The CDR3 length is 18 residues. CDR3 bases: TGTGCCACCAGTGAGTGGGGGGGCGGGGACAAACGCACAGATACGCAGTATTTT. Translated: CATSEWGGGDKRTDTQYF.

This clone appeared a few times. Other DNA variants within this sample encode the same CDR3. V gene TRBV4-3 combines with J gene TRBJ1-6, with TRBD1 identical over 9 bases. With V trimmed by 3 bases and J by 7 bases, 4 bases remained unmatched. In germline, CDR1 is LGHNA, CDR2 YSLEER. This CDR3 is 15 amino acids long. In DNA form, the CDR3 reads TGCGCCAGCAGCCACCCAGGGACAGGGAATTCACCCCTCCACTTT. Translating gives CASSHPGTGNSPLHF.

The rearrangement joins TRBV3-1 (or the pseudogene TRBV3-2) to TRBJ1-2; the match to TRBD1 covers 7 bases. Germline CDR1 LGHDT, CDR2 YNNKEL (reference sequence). V trimming: 4 bases; J trimming: 5 bases; junction bases outside the gene matches: 7. There are 14 residues in the CDR3. This chain's CDR3 is CASSPTARGYGYTF. The CDR3 nucleotides are TGTGCCAGCAGCCCGACGGCCAGGGGGTATGGCTACACCTTC.

This clone has a handful of counts. The chain recombines TRBV20-1 with TRBJ1-1; the D gene is possibly TRBD1 (5 bases). Per germline, CDR1 DFQATT and CDR2 SNEGSKA (reference sequence). This CDR3 spans 13 amino acids. V gave up 3 bases and J gave up 3 bases, with 11 bases separating them. CDR3 protein: CSASRGSDTEAFF. The CDR3 DNA is TGCAGTGCTAGTAGGGGTTCGGACACTGAAGCTTTCTTT.